The rows below give T cell receptor beta chains drawn from one sample of a study of cytomegalovirus exposure and HLA in healthy donors. Profiling relied on immunoSEQ multiplex PCR, and the TCRdb table lists in-frame clones only, not all of them. Of about 210,000 clones listed, around 81% are singletons. The sample consisted of PBMCs. The receptor set was obtained from a woman aged 45-65 years in good health and CMV-seropositive. Each CDR3 is given with its conserved first and last residue. Each record gives: D gene, V gene, clone size, J gene, CDR3 DNA, CDR3 protein. A D gene is named only where the DNA matches it firmly. Some rows mark clone size as missing; the rest say once, few, many or name a class of expanded clone.

D gene: .
V gene: TRBV19
clone size: .
J gene: TRBJ2-7
CDR3 DNA: TGTGCCAGTAGTATAGGCCCAGAGGCCGAGCAGTACTTC
CDR3 protein: CASSIGPEAEQYF

D gene: .
V gene: TRBV7-2
clone size: .
J gene: TRBJ2-1
CDR3 DNA: TGTGCCAGCAGCCCCGGGAACTCCAATGAGCAGTTCTTC
CDR3 protein: CASSPGNSNEQFF

D gene: TRBD1
V gene: TRBV7-8
clone size: .
J gene: TRBJ2-5
CDR3 DNA: TGTGCCAGCAGCTTAGCTGGGACAGGGCTCGAGACCCAGTACTTC
CDR3 protein: CASSLAGTGLETQYF

D gene: .
V gene: TRBV7-9
clone size: once
J gene: TRBJ2-1
CDR3 DNA: TGTGCCAGCACCGTGGGCCTCAATGAGCAGTTCTTC
CDR3 protein: CASTVGLNEQFF

D gene: .
V gene: TRBV5-6
clone size: .
J gene: TRBJ2-7
CDR3 DNA: TGTGCCAGCAGCTTGGTCGCAGGGGCCTACGAGCAGTACTTC
CDR3 protein: CASSLVAGAYEQYF

D gene: .
V gene: TRBV15
clone size: once
J gene: TRBJ2-2
CDR3 DNA: TGTGCCACCAGCAGAGATCGCGCTTCCCCCGGGGAGCTGTTTTTT
CDR3 protein: CATSRDRASPGELFF

D gene: TRBD1
V gene: TRBV9
clone size: .
J gene: TRBJ2-2
CDR3 DNA: TGTGCCAGCAGCGGGGGACAGGGACGCACCGGGGAGCTGTTTTTT
CDR3 protein: CASSGGQGRTGELFF

D gene: .
V gene: TRBV9
clone size: .
J gene: TRBJ1-1
CDR3 DNA: TGTGCCAGCAGCCCCCTGGGCGGACACCTGAACACTGAAGCTTTCTTT
CDR3 protein: CASSPLGGHLNTEAFF

D gene: TRBD2
V gene: TRBV6-5
clone size: .
J gene: TRBJ2-7
CDR3 DNA: TGTGCCAGCAGCCGCAGCGGGGTGGCGTACGAGCAGTACTTC
CDR3 protein: CASSRSGVAYEQYF

D gene: TRBD2
V gene: TRBV6-6
clone size: .
J gene: TRBJ2-2
CDR3 DNA: TGTGCCAGCAGGACGGGGGGGTCCAACACCGGGGAGCTGTTTTTT
CDR3 protein: CASRTGGSNTGELFF

D gene: .
V gene: TRBV5-1
clone size: .
J gene: TRBJ1-2
CDR3 DNA: TGCGCCAGCAGCGTCAACGGGGTGGAAGGCTACACCTTC
CDR3 protein: CASSVNGVEGYTF

D gene: .
V gene: TRBV10-1
clone size: .
J gene: TRBJ1-1
CDR3 DNA: TGCGCCAGCAGTAAGACATCGACTATGAACACTGAAGCTTTCTTT
CDR3 protein: CASSKTSTMNTEAFF

D gene: .
V gene: TRBV30
clone size: .
J gene: TRBJ1-2
CDR3 DNA: TGTGCCTGGAGCCGCAGGCGGGCGCGAGGCTACACCTTC
CDR3 protein: CAWSRRRARGYTF

D gene: .
V gene: TRBV7-2
clone size: .
J gene: TRBJ2-1
CDR3 DNA: TGTGCCAGCAGCTTAGCGATAGTAGATGAGCAGTTCTTC
CDR3 protein: CASSLAIVDEQFF

D gene: .
V gene: TRBV2
clone size: .
J gene: TRBJ1-4
CDR3 DNA: TGTGCCACCAAGCAGGGCTTTAATAATGAAAAACTGTTTTTT
CDR3 protein: CATKQGFNNEKLFF

D gene: TRBD2
V gene: TRBV5-1
clone size: .
J gene: TRBJ2-7
CDR3 DNA: TGCGCCAGCAGCAGCCTAGCGGGGGGCGCCTACGAGCAGTACTTC
CDR3 protein: CASSSLAGGAYEQYF

D gene: .
V gene: TRBV7-2
clone size: .
J gene: TRBJ1-2
CDR3 DNA: TGTGCCAGCAGCTTGAACGCAGGGAACTATGGCTACACCTTC
CDR3 protein: CASSLNAGNYGYTF

D gene: TRBD2
V gene: TRBV30
clone size: .
J gene: TRBJ2-3
CDR3 DNA: TGTGCCTGGAGTGTAAGGGGACTAGCGAGCACAGATACGCAGTATTTT
CDR3 protein: CAWSVRGLASTDTQYF

D gene: TRBD1
V gene: TRBV28
clone size: .
J gene: TRBJ1-1
CDR3 DNA: TGTGCCAGCAGCTCCCGACAGGGTCGGTTGAGGACTGAAGCTTTCTTT
CDR3 protein: CASSSRQGRLRTEAFF

D gene: .
V gene: TRBV7-2
clone size: .
J gene: TRBJ1-1
CDR3 DNA: TGTGCCAGCAGCTTAGCTCCCCCGGGGATGAACACTGAAGCTTTCTTT
CDR3 protein: CASSLAPPGMNTEAFF

D gene: .
V gene: TRBV6-5
clone size: .
J gene: TRBJ2-7
CDR3 DNA: TGTGCCAGCAGTTATTCAGGGTCCTACGAGCAGTACTTC
CDR3 protein: CASSYSGSYEQYF

D gene: .
V gene: TRBV19
clone size: .
J gene: TRBJ1-6
CDR3 DNA: TGTGCCAGTAGTACCGGGAATTCACCCCTCCACTTT
CDR3 protein: CASSTGNSPLHF

D gene: TRBD1
V gene: TRBV5-4
clone size: .
J gene: TRBJ2-2
CDR3 DNA: TGTGCCAGCAGCGCAGAACAGGGGGGCACCGGGGAGCTGTTTTTT
CDR3 protein: CASSAEQGGTGELFF

D gene: TRBD1
V gene: TRBV7-2
clone size: once
J gene: TRBJ1-5
CDR3 DNA: TGTGCCAGCAGCTTAGTCCAGGACAGGAATCAGCCCCAGCATTTT
CDR3 protein: CASSLVQDRNQPQHF

D gene: .
V gene: TRBV28
clone size: .
J gene: TRBJ1-1
CDR3 DNA: TGTGCCAGCACTCCTACGGAGGGCGCGGGTAGTATTTTAGCTTTCTTT
CDR3 protein: CASTPTEGAGSILAFF

D gene: .
V gene: TRBV5-1
clone size: .
J gene: TRBJ2-1
CDR3 DNA: TGCGCCAGCAGCTTGGGAGTAGGGGACAATGAGCAGTTCTTC
CDR3 protein: CASSLGVGDNEQFF

D gene: TRBD1
V gene: TRBV2
clone size: .
J gene: TRBJ1-4
CDR3 DNA: TGTGCCAGCAGTTGGGACAGCGTTGCAACTAATGAAAAACTGTTTTTT
CDR3 protein: CASSWDSVATNEKLFF

D gene: .
V gene: TRBV6-1
clone size: few
J gene: TRBJ2-2
CDR3 DNA: TGTGCCAGCAGTGAAGGAGTGTCAGGGGAAGGCGGGGAGCTGTTTTTT
CDR3 protein: CASSEGVSGEGGELFF

D gene: .
V gene: TRBV28
clone size: .
J gene: TRBJ2-7
CDR3 DNA: TGTGCCAGCAGTACACCGTGGGGGACAACTTCCTACGAGCAGTACTTC
CDR3 protein: CASSTPWGTTSYEQYF

D gene: TRBD1
V gene: TRBV5-1
clone size: few
J gene: TRBJ1-1
CDR3 DNA: TGCGCCAGCAGCCCCAGGGACAGGGGAGGCAGCACTGAAGCTTTCTTT
CDR3 protein: CASSPRDRGGSTEAFF

D gene: .
V gene: TRBV27
clone size: .
J gene: TRBJ2-2
CDR3 DNA: TGTGCCAGCAGTTTAATTTTCCAGGGAGGCACCGGGGAGCTGTTTTTT
CDR3 protein: CASSLIFQGGTGELFF

D gene: .
V gene: TRBV7-7
clone size: .
J gene: TRBJ2-3
CDR3 DNA: TGTGCCAGCAGCCCATGGCGTGGCAGGGGATCGGTTGGTGCAGATACGCAGTATTTT
CDR3 protein: CASSPWRGRGSVGADTQYF

D gene: TRBD1
V gene: TRBV19
clone size: .
J gene: TRBJ1-2
CDR3 DNA: TGTGCCACCAAGGAGGGGGCTACGAACTATGGCTACACCTTC
CDR3 protein: CATKEGATNYGYTF

D gene: .
V gene: TRBV30
clone size: .
J gene: TRBJ1-1
CDR3 DNA: TGTGCCTGGAGTGAACAATTCATAGCTTTCTTT
CDR3 protein: CAWSEQFIAFF

D gene: TRBD2
V gene: TRBV7-3
clone size: .
J gene: TRBJ2-3
CDR3 DNA: TGTGCCAGCAGCTTAAACGGGGGGGGGACCACAGATACGCAGTATTTT
CDR3 protein: CASSLNGGGTTDTQYF

D gene: TRBD1
V gene: TRBV27
clone size: .
J gene: TRBJ1-1
CDR3 DNA: TGTGCCAGCAGACTGCTGGGACAGTTTGAAGCTTTCTTT
CDR3 protein: CASRLLGQFEAFF

D gene: .
V gene: TRBV5-4
clone size: .
J gene: TRBJ1-4
CDR3 DNA: TGTGCCAGCAGCCGCGATGGGGGGGATGCAACTAATGAAAAACTGTTTTTT
CDR3 protein: CASSRDGGDATNEKLFF

D gene: .
V gene: TRBV19
clone size: .
J gene: TRBJ1-2
CDR3 DNA: TGTGCCAGTAGTAGACACCAGGACAGCGGCCGCGATGTCTACACCTTC
CDR3 protein: CASSRHQDSGRDVYTF

D gene: TRBD1
V gene: TRBV18
clone size: .
J gene: TRBJ1-1
CDR3 DNA: TGTGCCAGCTCAAGACAGGGGGCGGGCACTGAAGCTTTCTTT
CDR3 protein: CASSRQGAGTEAFF

D gene: .
V gene: TRBV19
clone size: .
J gene: TRBJ2-5
CDR3 DNA: TGTGCCAGTAGTATAAGTGGGGGGATCGAGACCCAGTACTTC
CDR3 protein: CASSISGGIETQYF

D gene: TRBD1
V gene: TRBV5-8
clone size: .
J gene: TRBJ1-2
CDR3 DNA: TGTGCCAGCAGCTTGCCAGGGGGCTTGTATGGCTACACCTTC
CDR3 protein: CASSLPGGLYGYTF

D gene: TRBD1
V gene: TRBV4-1
clone size: .
J gene: TRBJ2-7
CDR3 DNA: TGCGCCAGCAGCCAAGTGGGGACAGTTCCCTCCTACGAGCAGTACTTC
CDR3 protein: CASSQVGTVPSYEQYF

D gene: TRBD2
V gene: TRBV2
clone size: .
J gene: TRBJ2-5
CDR3 DNA: TGTGCCAGCAGTCTACTAGCGGGGGGGCGGGAGACCCAGTACTTC
CDR3 protein: CASSLLAGGRETQYF

D gene: TRBD1
V gene: TRBV4-1
clone size: .
J gene: TRBJ2-7
CDR3 DNA: TGCGCCAGCAGACCCGGGACAGGGTTTAACGAGCAGTACTTC
CDR3 protein: CASRPGTGFNEQYF

D gene: .
V gene: TRBV4-3
clone size: .
J gene: TRBJ2-1
CDR3 DNA: TGCGCCAGCAGCCAATCTTCTACCCGGGGCAATGAGCAGTTCTTC
CDR3 protein: CASSQSSTRGNEQFF

D gene: .
V gene: TRBV29-1
clone size: once
J gene: TRBJ1-2
CDR3 DNA: TGCAGCGTTGTGGCGGGAAACTATGGCTACACCTTC
CDR3 protein: CSVVAGNYGYTF

D gene: .
V gene: TRBV28
clone size: .
J gene: TRBJ1-4
CDR3 DNA: TGTGCCAGCAGTTTTAGGATGGAGGCCCTTGCAACTAATGAAAAACTGTTTTTT
CDR3 protein: CASSFRMEALATNEKLFF

D gene: .
V gene: TRBV11-3
clone size: once
J gene: TRBJ1-1
CDR3 DNA: TGTGCCAGCAGCTTGGGCCACACAGGGTCCGAAGCTTTCTTT
CDR3 protein: CASSLGHTGSEAFF

D gene: .
V gene: TRBV28
clone size: .
J gene: TRBJ1-5
CDR3 DNA: TGTGCCAGCAGTCCCCCGGAGGGCAATCAGCCCCAGCATTTT
CDR3 protein: CASSPPEGNQPQHF

D gene: TRBD1
V gene: TRBV7-9
clone size: .
J gene: TRBJ2-6
CDR3 DNA: TGTGCCAGCAGCCGGGGGACAGGGGGCTCTGGGGCCAACGTCCTGACTTTC
CDR3 protein: CASSRGTGGSGANVLTF

D gene: TRBD1
V gene: TRBV7-9
clone size: many
J gene: TRBJ2-7
CDR3 DNA: TGTGCCAGCAGCTTAACCTACACAGGGGGTAAGGACGAGCAGTACTTC
CDR3 protein: CASSLTYTGGKDEQYF

D gene: TRBD2
V gene: TRBV6-1
clone size: .
J gene: TRBJ2-1
CDR3 DNA: TGTGCCAGCAGTGGCCGACTAGCGGGGGCGAACTCCTACAATGAGCAGTTCTTC
CDR3 protein: CASSGRLAGANSYNEQFF

D gene: .
V gene: TRBV7-9
clone size: .
J gene: TRBJ1-2
CDR3 DNA: TGTGCCAGCAGCTTCGGTGGCGTTGGGAAGAGGGATGGCTACACCTTC
CDR3 protein: CASSFGGVGKRDGYTF

D gene: TRBD2
V gene: TRBV30
clone size: .
J gene: TRBJ2-3
CDR3 DNA: TGTGCCTGGAGTGTGGGAATTTTAGCGGGGGGGCCATCAGATACGCAGTATTTT
CDR3 protein: CAWSVGILAGGPSDTQYF